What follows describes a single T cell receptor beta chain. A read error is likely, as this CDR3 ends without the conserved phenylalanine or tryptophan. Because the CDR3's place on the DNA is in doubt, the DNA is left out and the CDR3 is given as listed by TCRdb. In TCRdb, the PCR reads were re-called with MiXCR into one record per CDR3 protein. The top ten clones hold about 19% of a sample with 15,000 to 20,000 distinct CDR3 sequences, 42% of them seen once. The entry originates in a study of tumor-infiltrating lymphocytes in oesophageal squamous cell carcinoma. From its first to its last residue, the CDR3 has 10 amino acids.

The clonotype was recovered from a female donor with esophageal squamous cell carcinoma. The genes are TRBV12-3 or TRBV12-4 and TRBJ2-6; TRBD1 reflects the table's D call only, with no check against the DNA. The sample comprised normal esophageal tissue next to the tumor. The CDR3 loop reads CASSGGTGGA.